This entry features one TCR beta chain sequence. The target antigen is unknown. Trimming removed 2 bases from V and 6 bases from J; junction bases left unmatched: 5. CDR3 length: 16 amino acids. The germline V gene encodes CDR1 MNHEY and CDR2 SVGAGI. Using immunoSEQ multiplex PCR, the repertoire was profiled, and TCRdb retains in-frame clones only, with some absent. The data contain about 140,000 clones, about 91% of them seen just once; the ten biggest clones take up roughly 3%. The data originate from a study of T cell responses to AZD1222 COVID-19 vaccine. Whole-study context: Pooling covered second doses at about 4 or about 12 weeks.

Findings and limits, study-wide: Among the donors, most were white British and more were female, and clonal diversity was possibly underestimated. Regions 160-218 and 743-854 held dominance among vaccine-associated CD4 TCRs, which spanned spike. Unmutated regions of variants are reportedly targeted by nearly half of spike-specific TCRs.

The V and J genes are TRBV6-5 and TRBJ1-5, with 12 nucleotides matching TRBD1. The input for sequencing was peripheral blood, taken on day 0 of AZD1222 vaccination. The clonotype originates from an adult in good health. The CDR3 region is CASSYPGQGAGQPQHF. The CDR3 DNA is TGTGCCAGCAGTTACCCGGGACAGGGGGCGGGTCAGCCCCAGCATTTT.